The sequence of this T cell receptor (beta chain) was determined in a study of control samples from healthy donors and cancer patients. Assay: immunoSEQ multiplex PCR; the TCRdb copy retains only in-frame clones and omits some. The sample records about 160,000 clones, roughly 89% being singletons. Germline V lookup: CDR1 SQVTM, CDR2 ANQGSEA. The CDR3 spans 15 residues. V shed 4 bases and J 1 base; nucleotides not matched to a gene: 9. The chain recombines TRBV29-1 with TRBJ2-5, with TRBD1 identical over 7 bases. This TCR was sampled from a man aged 25 to 40 in good health. Sequencing input: blood. The CDR3 spells CSVGTRGQLQETQYF. CDR3 bases: TGCAGCGTTGGAACTCGGGGACAGCTCCAAGAGACCCAGTACTTC.